The next 16 T cell receptor beta chains were all read from a single sample in a study of T cell responses to AZD1222 COVID-19 vaccine. TCRdb's table, derived via immunoSEQ multiplex PCR, lists solely in-frame clones and lacks some. The sample has 100,000 to 150,000 clones; around 87% are singletons. The specimen was peripheral blood, collected on day 0 of AZD1222 vaccination. The receptors were sampled from an adult in good health.

This chain uses TRBV7-9 with TRBJ1-2; possible D gene TRBD1, 6 bases. This CDR3 is 16 amino acids long. V gave up 4 bases and J gave up 3 bases, with 18 bases separating them. CDR1 SEHNR and CDR2 FQNEAQ come from the germline V gene (reference sequence). The CDR3 nucleotides are TGTGCCAGCAGCTCGTCCGAGGGGGTTTGGGACTATGGCTACACCTTC. This gives the protein CASSSSEGVWDYGYTF.

The J gene is TRBJ1-1, the V gene TRBV2, with TRBD1 identical over 9 bases. V lost 4 bases, J lost 10 bases, and 10 bases stayed unmatched. The CDR3 is 14 residues long. Germline assignment: CDR1 SNHLY and CDR2 FYNNEI. CDR3 loop: CASSANRGQSLAFF. Written as DNA, the CDR3 is TGTGCCAGCAGTGCAAACAGGGGGCAATCGTTAGCTTTCTTT.

This clone was detected once. This chain joins TRBV6-5 and TRBJ2-7; D remains unclear. The CDR3 has 13 residues. V lost 0 bases and J lost 3, with 6 bases in between. CDR1 and CDR2 from the germline V gene are MNHEY and SVGAGI. The CDR3 DNA is TGTGCCAGCAGTTACTCAGGAGTCTACGAGCAGTACTTC. As protein: CASSYSGVYEQYF.

The genes are TRBV7-8 and TRBJ2-2; either TRBD1 or TRBD2 may fit D (6 bases each). Germline values: CDR1 SGHVS, CDR2 FQNEAQ. With 5 bases removed from V and 2 bases from J, the gap between germline ends came to 9 bases. The CDR3 consists of 14 residues. The CDR3: CASSIGGNTGELFF. For the CDR3, the DNA is TGTGCCAGCAGCATCGGGGGCAACACCGGGGAGCTGTTTTTT.

V gene TRBV29-1 combines with J gene TRBJ2-3, with a weak D call TRBD1 (6 bases). The V and J ends lost 7 bases and 1 base respectively, with 12 bases between them. The CDR3 runs to 13 residues. CDR1 is SQVTM and CDR2 is ANQGSEA in the germline V gene. The CDR3 nucleotides are TGCAGCGGAGACGAGGGGGGCACAGATACGCAGTATTTT. Translating it yields CSGDEGGTDTQYF.

V gene TRBV7-3 combines with J gene TRBJ2-3; unclear D gene. Trimming pared 3 bases from V and 1 base from J, leaving 5 bases between. The CDR3 runs 13 residues. CDR1 is SGHTA and CDR2 is FQGTGA in the germline V gene. Written as DNA, the CDR3 is TGTGCCAGCAGCTTCGCCCGCACAGATACGCAGTATTTT. It codes for CASSFARTDTQYF.

V gene TRBV5-4 combines with J gene TRBJ1-4; TRBD1 agrees at 9 bases. CDR1 is SGHNT and CDR2 is YYREEE in the germline V gene (reference sequence). This CDR3 contains 14 residues. The V and J ends lost 4 bases and 8 bases, in that order; junction bases with no gene match: 6. The CDR3 nucleotides read TGTGCCAGCAGCGCGGGACAGGGACGGGAAAAACTGTTTTTT. Its protein product is CASSAGQGREKLFF.

The chain links TRBV9 to TRBJ1-6; D is unclear. This CDR3 has 15 amino acids. V was cut by 3 bases and J by 10 bases, with 17 bases left in between. CDR1 and CDR2 from the germline V gene are SGDLS and YYNGEE. CDR3 residues: CASSAGPGKVSPLHF. CDR3 in DNA: TGTGCCAGCAGCGCGGGCCCGGGAAAGGTCTCACCCCTCCACTTT. The whole variable domain, remainder taken from reference TRBV9 and TRBJ1-6, is DSGVTQTPKHLITATGQRVTLRCSPRSGDLSVYWYQQSLDQGLQFLIQYYNGEERAKGNILERFSAQQFPDLHSELNLSSLELGDSALYFCASSAGPGKVSPLHFGNGTRLTVT.

The chain combines TRBV4-1 with TRBJ2-5; 10 bases fit TRBD1. V was clipped by 1 base and J by 3 bases; unmatched bases: 11. Germline CDR1 MGHRA, CDR2 YSYEKL. The CDR3 contains 18 residues. This chain's CDR3 is CASSQGSSRGTGEETQYF. The CDR3 DNA reads as TGCGCCAGCAGCCAAGGCTCCTCTCGGGGGACAGGGGAAGAGACCCAGTACTTC.

This chain connects TRBV13 to TRBJ2-2; D remains ambiguous. V shed 1 base and J shed 7 bases, with 10 bases lying between them. Germline V lookup: CDR1 PRHDT, CDR2 FYEKMQ (reference sequence). The CDR3 consists of 14 residues. This CDR3 reads CASSLAGFGGELFF. The CDR3 DNA is TGTGCCAGCAGCTTAGCTGGGTTCGGCGGGGAGCTGTTTTTT. Combining the CDR3 with reference TRBV13 and TRBJ2-2 gives the whole variable domain AAGVIQSPRHLIKEKRETATLKCYPIPRHDTVYWYQQGPGQDPQFLISFYEKMQSDKGSIPDRFSAQQFSDYHSELNMSSLELGDSALYFCASSLAGFGGELFFGEGSRLTVL.

The V call is TRBV7-2, the J call TRBJ2-1; the match to TRBD2 covers 8 bases. V lost 3 bases to trimming and J lost 10 bases; unmatched junction nucleotides: 11. The V gene's germline CDR1 is SGHTA and CDR2 FQGNSA. This CDR3 spans 15 amino acids. CDR3 region: CASSLEWEREKEQFF. CDR3 DNA: TGTGCCAGCAGCTTGGAATGGGAGCGGGAGAAAGAGCAGTTCTTC. Full variable domain (rest looked up from reference TRBV7-2 and TRBJ2-1): GAGVSQSPSNKVTEKGKDVELRCDPISGHTALYWYRQSLGQGLEFLIYFQGNSAPDKSGLPSDRFSAERTGGSVSTLTIQRTQQEDSAVYLCASSLEWEREKEQFFGPGTRLTVL.

The V and J genes are TRBV30 and TRBJ1-2; no firm D call. From germline, CDR1 is GTSNPN and CDR2 SVGIG (reference sequence). There are 13 residues in the CDR3. Trimming removed 3 bases from V and 4 bases from J, with 12 bases in between. The DNA of the CDR3 is TGTGCCTGGAGCCTGAAAGGGAGCTATGGCTACACCTTC. Protein: CAWSLKGSYGYTF.

V and J are TRBV6-2 or TRBV6-3 and TRBJ2-3; the match to TRBD2 covers 10 bases. Trimming took 0 bases from V and 4 from J; bases not matched to a gene: 7. The CDR3 covers 17 residues. Germline V gene lookup returns CDR1 MNHEY and CDR2 SVGEGT. Written as DNA, the CDR3 is TGTGCCAGCAGTTACTCGTGGCTAGCGGGAGACGCAGATACGCAGTATTTT. It translates to CASSYSWLAGDADTQYF.

The chain has TRBV30 and TRBJ2-7; D might be TRBD1 (6 bases). V was clipped by 7 bases and J by 1 base, with 11 bases between them. This CDR3 spans 12 amino acids. Germline CDR1 GTSNPN, CDR2 SVGIG (reference sequence). CDR3 amino acids: CALARGSYEQYF. The CDR3 DNA follows: TGTGCCTTAGCGAGGGGGTCCTACGAGCAGTACTTC.

This chain connects TRBV2 to TRBJ2-5; D is undetermined. Per germline, CDR1 SNHLY and CDR2 FYNNEI. Trimming stripped 8 bases from V and 0 bases from J, with 13 bases between. This CDR3 is 14 amino acids long. The CDR3 spells CASGLGANQETQYF. The DNA for the CDR3 is TGTGCCAGCGGTTTGGGCGCAAACCAAGAGACCCAGTACTTC.

This chain joins TRBV7-2 and TRBJ2-1; 10 nucleotides align to TRBD2. Trimming at V came to 1 base and at J to 5 bases, leaving 2 bases not matched to a gene. The CDR3 has 15 amino acids. Germline values: CDR1 SGHTA, CDR2 FQGNSA. Written as DNA, the CDR3 is TGTGCCAGCAGCTTAGGACTAGCGGGTGACAATGAGCAGTTCTTC. It encodes CASSLGLAGDNEQFF.